This T cell receptor (beta chain) came from a study of T cell responses to AZD1222 COVID-19 vaccine (dated by TCRdb to 2020 to 2022). Background on the whole study: A total of 240 or so trial participants underwent TCR sequencing, of whom about 200 had received two doses of AZD1222 and 26 had received two doses of the MenACWY control vaccine. Enrollment into the trials was organized by age into subgroups of 18-55, 56-69 and 70-plus years, and those subgroups contained approximately 150, 30 and 60 TCR-sequenced participants, respectively. Overall study outcomes, separate from this receptor: Participants were mostly white British and included more females than males, and it was suggested by the authors that clonal diversity may have been underestimated. Conclusions about previously exposed vaccinees are limited because only six or seven AZD1222 recipients were SARS-CoV-2 seropositive at baseline. Spike-specific TCR breadth and depth rose significantly after two AZD1222 doses compared with day 0 and with MenACWY recipients. Because no day 14 peak-response samples were available, the repertoires could be characterized only after the peak T cell response. In the small 56-69-year group, the increase in depth fell short of significance, most likely because of low power. Reportedly, close to half of the unique spike-specific TCRs recognized epitopes lying outside the regions that are mutated in the B.1.351 and B.1.1.7 variants. CD4 TCRs associated with the vaccine covered the entire spike protein, and the dominant responses were in regions 160-218 and 743-854.

The CDR3 regions of human TCRbeta chains were analyzed by immunosequencing. On the authors' methods: Repertoire TCRs were matched against a reference library of SARS-CoV-2-specific TCRs generated with the MIRA antigen-specificity platform. Breadth was defined as the fraction of unique TCRs that were SARS-CoV-2-associated, and depth was defined as the fraction of total T cells that were SARS-CoV-2-associated. Using the MIRA data, every spike-specific TCR was mapped to the spike region that the TCR reacted to and assigned to either a CD4 or a CD8 class. Log10-transformed breadth and depth values were compared by one-way ANOVA with Sidak's multiple comparisons tests. As stored in TCRdb, this immuneACCESS dataset retains in-frame rearrangements with V and J assigned. A fraction of the clones does not appear; measured against another copy, unresolved V genes explain less than half of the discrepancy, and the remainder lacks a known reason. The D gene and trimming were derived from the DNA, and the V and J assignments and clone size from that table. A total of 150,000 or so clones appear in this sample, 70% to 90% of them only once. The ten largest clones capture 5.5% of the sample.

At the junction V is shortened by 7 bases and J by 2 bases; bases outside the gene matches: 6. Inclusive of the bounding cysteine and valine, the CDR3 is 15 residues long. The sequence is cut down to CDR3 DNA, 45 bases in frame from base 1. CDR1 and CDR2 were assigned from the germline V gene as MDHEN and SYDVKM. This clone showed up just once. Its antigen is unknown. The input lacks base qualities; no much larger clone sits a single base away. This sample's time point label indicates: baseline before first vaccination. Reading the label with the study, this specimen's treatment or condition is: meningococcal conjugate vaccine given as trial control. Vaccinee samples were obtained from the UK trials COV001 and COV002, which included a single-blind randomized controlled phase 2/3 trial of AZD1222 (ChAdOx1 nCoV-19) in healthy adults. For TCRbeta chain sequencing, PBMC samples were collected from trial participants at day 0 and at day 28 after the second dose.

The TCR originated in an adult in good health. The material sequenced was peripheral blood, taken on day 0 of MenACWY control vaccination. The chain uses TRBV28 and TRBJ2-7; TRBD2 aligns with 12 central bases. CDR3 protein: CASTTSGGIAYEQYV. The DNA sequence is given as TGTGCCAGCACCACTAGCGGGGGGATCGCCTACGAGCAGTACGTC.